A single T cell receptor (beta chain) is shown here with its context. This clone's antigen is unknown. No base qualities exist here, and no much larger clone lies one base off it. Deletion took 0 bases off V and 0 bases off J, with a span of 13 bases between the germline ends. According to the germline V gene, CDR1 reads SGHTS and CDR2 reads YDEGEE. The CDR3 sequence holds 18 residues, the cysteine and phenylalanine included. Only the CDR3 region is kept as DNA, spanning 54 bases read in frame from base 1. The cohort was made up of roughly 670 healthy bone marrow donors. At the time of sampling, every cohort member was nominally healthy, though immune exposures that went unrecorded were likely present. The donor was CMV seronegative and belonged to the group of 352 seronegative cohort members. A peripheral blood sample was collected from each donor, and TCR beta sequencing was performed on peripheral blood mononuclear cells. The Qiagen DNeasy Blood Extraction Kit was used to extract genomic DNA from the blood cell samples.

The library came from the immunoSEQ multiplex PCR assay. A mixture of 60 forward primers for TCR Vbeta segments and 13 reverse primers for TCR Jbeta segments was used in the multiplex PCR. A multiplex PCR assay on genomic DNA amplified the CDR3 region of rearranged TCR beta genes. The amplified TCR beta libraries were sequenced on the Illumina HiSeq System as 87-base-pair reads. The original pipeline was this. In a later analysis, around 80 million unique TCR beta chains were counted across the 500 to 850 repertoires, and roughly 11 million of these chains were shared by at least two donors. To remove PCR and sequencing errors, raw reads were error-corrected and collapsed into unique sequences using a nearest-neighbor algorithm that merged closely related sequences. CDR3 sequences were aligned to IMGT reference sequences to assign V, D and J gene segments. For a sequence to be retained, a match of at least six nucleotides to both a V gene segment and a J gene segment was required. A rearrangement was called productive if the CDR3 had no stop codons and remained in frame with V and J, and every other rearrangement was called non-productive. CDR3 was defined according to IMGT convention as the region running from the second conserved V-encoded cysteine to the conserved J-encoded phenylalanine. The earlier analysis of approximately 590 of the donors excluded any sequence lacking an unambiguous match to a single V gene segment. An earlier analysis of over 450 of the donors classified V segments as functional when productive rearrangements were above 56.7% and as segregating when the standard deviation between donors was above 5%. A statistical classification framework was built to diagnose cytomegalovirus status from the catalog of TCR beta chain sequences. V and J gene assignment, in a later analysis, came from comparing TCR nucleotide sequences with IMGT/GENE-DB human TR gene sequences. A later analysis assigned CDR3 sequences and most-parsimonious VDJ recombination scenarios with the TCRdist pipeline. In a later analysis, every TCR beta chain was defined by the combination of its CDR3 amino acid sequence and its V-gene family, and reads without a unique V-gene family were dropped. In a later analysis, 450 to 600 highly shared, low-generation-probability nucleotide sequences were removed to address suspected cross-contamination and a sequencing artifact. A later analysis calculated a clonal expansion index for each public chain from normalized within-repertoire ranks of inferred template counts. In a later analysis, generation probabilities were computed using a VDJ recombination model fitted to out-of-frame rearrangements, and the results were checked against IGoR. In a later analysis, hypergeometric tests were used to score TCR-TCR, TCR-HLA and TCR-CMV co-occurrence, with a repertoire-size bias correction applied to TCR pairs. In a later analysis, false discovery rates were estimated by permuting HLA or CMV assignments 20 times. A later analysis grouped co-occurring TCRs with DBSCAN, adding TCRdist sequence similarity when clustering within HLA-allele-positive subsets. For co-occurrence clustering, repertoires with fewer than 30,000 or more than 120,000 public chains were excluded, along with 4 to 6 repertoires with anomalous nucleotide sharing. Imported from immuneACCESS, the table was reduced by TCRdb to in-frame sequences with V and J called. These copies leave out some clones; in studies compared against another copy, an unresolved V gene accounts for under half, and the cause of the remainder is not known. D and trimming come from the DNA, and the V and J calls and clone size come from that table. Within this sample are 130,000 or so clones, with 78% of them counted one time only. 1.5% of the sample comes from the top ten.

This sample was included in a study of cytomegalovirus exposure and HLA in healthy donors (dated by TCRdb to about 2017). With regard to the full study: An earlier analysis of several hundred of the donors reported about 290 Gb of sequence data and approximately 110 million unique TCR beta sequences from 150 million to 200 million T cells. A later analysis re-examined previously published TCR beta repertoires from around 670 donors and added high-resolution HLA genotyping to investigate patterns of TCR occurrence. Rather than drawing on any new phenotypic data, the later analysis identified candidate immune exposures from TCR beta sequences and the way those sequences occurred across donors. Roughly 5 DR-DQ haplotypes were handled as single units for association and clustering because linkage in the cohort was strong. Typing coverage differed by locus: A, B, C, DRB1 and DQB1 were typed in about 620-640 donors, DQA1 in about 500, DPA1 in around 600, and DPB1 in approximately 450. A later genetic analysis took genome-wide SNP genotypes for about 65% of the roughly 670 donors and used that subset as a discovery cohort. The study used immunosequencing to profile the T cell repertoires of more than 650 subjects and linked those repertoires to cytomegalovirus serostatus. The study combined high-throughput TCR immunosequencing, statistical association of individual TCRs with disease status, and machine learning to predict cytomegalovirus infection status. In addition to the first cohort of 500 to 850 subjects, a separate validation cohort of under 150 different subjects was used. HLA typing included class I and class II loci at four-digit resolution. All discovery cohort repertoires had been generated using a single sequencing platform. Donor age, sex, ethnicity and CMV serostatus were compiled alongside the repertoire data. An early release covering roughly 640 HLA-typed donors comprised about 300 gigabases of sequencing data and tens of millions of unique TCR sequences. Of the roughly 400 genotyped donors, approximately 82% fell in the genetic ancestry cluster associated with self-reported Caucasian donors. Among some 400 genotyped donors of the cohort, an average of approximately 240,000 unique TCR beta nucleotide sequences was sequenced per donor, of which 15% to 20% were non-productive. An earlier analysis of fewer than 700 of the donors applied high-throughput TCR beta sequencing to assess whether each TCR beta V gene segment acted as functional or pseudogenic. The study aimed to test whether signatures of past pathogen exposure could be identified by cataloging public T cell receptors. Study-wide findings and limitations: Cytomegalovirus status was reported to be diagnosed by the classifier with high specificity and sensitivity in both the original and validation cohorts. Most CMV-associated TCR beta chains appeared to be HLA-restricted in a later analysis, and the HLA associations seemed to be driven largely by CMV exposure. In a later analysis, 15,000 to 20,000 TCR beta sequences were associated with specific HLA alleles at a false discovery rate of 0.05. In a later genetic analysis, fewer N-insertions in productive TCRs were reported among donors in an Asian-associated ancestry cluster than the roughly 700-donor mean. Most TCR sequences were observed very rarely across donors, whereas some public TCRs were present in many individuals. In vitro tests confirmed that three of the cytomegalovirus-associated TCR beta chains recognize cytomegalovirus antigens. An earlier analysis of around 540 of the donors showed that most TCR beta V segments appeared in productive rearrangements either about 87% or about 30% of the time, which broadly matched IMGT annotations. Some IMGT-functional V segments, including TRBV6-2 and TRBV6-3, could not be distinguished by the 87-base-pair reads and were therefore excluded. In a later analysis, TCR association rates were found to vary across HLA loci, with the most associated TCRs seen for DRB1 alleles and the fewest for HLA-C alleles. Immune exposure information for the cohort was limited to CMV serostatus. Because HLA typing was missing for some donors at each locus, association tests included only the typed subset. Sequencing depth was assumed to be roughly uniform across donors in the presence/absence analyses, though that assumption may not hold. When HLA alleles, especially DR and DQ, strongly co-occurred, TCR associations were difficult to assign to individual alleles. A group of highly shared sequence variants was considered likely to be a technical artifact of the sequencing pipeline. V-gene and J-gene trimming of TCR beta chains was associated with a missense DCLRE1C variant in a later genetic analysis, and the association was replicated in an independent cohort. It was suggested by the authors that the approach could potentially be generalized to other disease states and immunological phenotypes. Only TCR beta chains were sequenced in this cohort, and the absence of alpha or paired-chain data limited detectable features. The study listed approximately 160 TCR beta chains as associated with cytomegalovirus. Compared with equally common non-associated chains, HLA-associated TCR beta chains in a later analysis were more clonally expanded and had lower generation probabilities. In a later analysis, several top co-occurrence clusters were reported to appear linked to parvovirus B19, influenza, CMV and Epstein-Barr virus. Correlated functional status among segregating V segments might be attributable to linkage disequilibrium, but an unknown experimental factor could not be ruled out. The earlier analysis of 587 of the donors excluded around 17 rarely observed V segments, including chromosome 9 orphons, because counts were too low. A further reported finding was that TCR beta sequences accurately predicted the HLA-A and HLA-B alleles for most subjects in the first cohort.

This chain joins TRBV5-8 to TRBJ2-6; TRBD1 is a weak D gene call, 5 bases matching. Sequencing input: PBMCs. This receptor was taken from a woman under 30 in good health and CMV-seronegative. The CDR3 region: CASSLGVGLSSGANVLTF. Here is the DNA: TGTGCCAGCAGCTTGGGGGTGGGGCTAAGCTCTGGGGCCAACGTCCTGACTTTC.